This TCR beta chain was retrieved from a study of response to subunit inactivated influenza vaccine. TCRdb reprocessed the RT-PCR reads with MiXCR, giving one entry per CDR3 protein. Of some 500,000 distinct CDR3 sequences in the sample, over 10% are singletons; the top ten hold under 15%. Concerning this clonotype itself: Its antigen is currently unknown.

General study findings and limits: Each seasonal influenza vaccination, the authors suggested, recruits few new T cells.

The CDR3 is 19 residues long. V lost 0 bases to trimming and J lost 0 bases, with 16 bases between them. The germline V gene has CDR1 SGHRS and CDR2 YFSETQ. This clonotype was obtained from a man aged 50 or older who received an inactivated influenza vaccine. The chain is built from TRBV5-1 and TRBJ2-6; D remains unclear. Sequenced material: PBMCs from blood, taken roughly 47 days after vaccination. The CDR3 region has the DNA TGCGCCAGCAGCTTGGTTTCAGGTTCTCTGGCCTCTGGGGCCAACGTCCTGACTTTC. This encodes CASSLVSGSLASGANVLTF.